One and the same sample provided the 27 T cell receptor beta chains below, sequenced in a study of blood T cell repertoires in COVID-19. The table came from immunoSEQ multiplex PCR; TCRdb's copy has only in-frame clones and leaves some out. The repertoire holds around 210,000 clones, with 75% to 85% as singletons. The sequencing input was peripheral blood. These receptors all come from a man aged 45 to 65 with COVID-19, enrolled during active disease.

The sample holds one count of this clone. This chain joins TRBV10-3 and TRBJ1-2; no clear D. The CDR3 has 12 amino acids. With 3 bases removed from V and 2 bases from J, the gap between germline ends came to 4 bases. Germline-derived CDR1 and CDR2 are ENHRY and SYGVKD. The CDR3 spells CAISDLNYGYTF. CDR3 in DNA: TGTGCCATCAGTGATCTGAACTATGGCTACACCTTC.

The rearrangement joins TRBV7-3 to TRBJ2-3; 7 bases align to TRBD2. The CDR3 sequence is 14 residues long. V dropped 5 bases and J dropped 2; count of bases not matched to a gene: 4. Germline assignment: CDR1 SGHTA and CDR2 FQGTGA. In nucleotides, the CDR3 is TGTGCCAGCAGCCCCGGGGGGTTCACAGATACGCAGTATTTT. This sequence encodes CASSPGGFTDTQYF.

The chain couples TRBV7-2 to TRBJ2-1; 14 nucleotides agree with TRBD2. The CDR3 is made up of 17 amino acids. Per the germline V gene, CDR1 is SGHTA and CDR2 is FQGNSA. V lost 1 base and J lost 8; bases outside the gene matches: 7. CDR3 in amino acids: CASSLVLGLAGVDEQFF. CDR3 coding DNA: TGTGCCAGCAGCTTAGTATTGGGACTAGCGGGGGTTGATGAGCAGTTCTTC.

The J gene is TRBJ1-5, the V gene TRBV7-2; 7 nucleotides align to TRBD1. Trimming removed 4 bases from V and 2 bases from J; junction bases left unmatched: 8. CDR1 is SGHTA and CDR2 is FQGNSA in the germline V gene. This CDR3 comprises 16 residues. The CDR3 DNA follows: TGTGCCAGCAGCTCAAAGACAGGGAGAGGCAATCAGCCCCAGCATTTT. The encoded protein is CASSSKTGRGNQPQHF.

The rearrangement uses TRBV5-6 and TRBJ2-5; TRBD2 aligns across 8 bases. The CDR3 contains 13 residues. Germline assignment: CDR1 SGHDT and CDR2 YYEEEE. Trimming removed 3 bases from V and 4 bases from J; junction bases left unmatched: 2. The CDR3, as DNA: TGTGCCAGCAGCTGGACTAGCACAGAGACCCAGTACTTC. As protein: CASSWTSTETQYF.

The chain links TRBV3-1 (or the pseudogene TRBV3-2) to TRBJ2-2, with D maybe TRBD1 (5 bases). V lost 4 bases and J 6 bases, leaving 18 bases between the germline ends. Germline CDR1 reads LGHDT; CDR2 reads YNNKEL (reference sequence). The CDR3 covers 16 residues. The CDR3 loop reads CASSLRKGFTPGELFF. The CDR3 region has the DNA TGTGCCAGCAGCCTCCGAAAGGGGTTCACACCCGGGGAGCTGTTTTTT.

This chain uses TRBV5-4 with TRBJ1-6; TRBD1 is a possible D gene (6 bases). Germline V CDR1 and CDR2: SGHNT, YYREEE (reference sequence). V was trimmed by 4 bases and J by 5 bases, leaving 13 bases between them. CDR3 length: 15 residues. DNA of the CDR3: TGTGCCAGCAGCCTGGACAGAAACAATAATTCACCCCTCCACTTT. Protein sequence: CASSLDRNNNSPLHF.

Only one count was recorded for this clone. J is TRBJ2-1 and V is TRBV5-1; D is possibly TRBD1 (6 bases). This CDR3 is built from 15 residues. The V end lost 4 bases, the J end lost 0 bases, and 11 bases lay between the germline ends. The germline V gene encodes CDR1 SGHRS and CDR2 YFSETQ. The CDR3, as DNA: TGCGCCAGCAGCCTTACAGGGACCTCCTACAATGAGCAGTTCTTC. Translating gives CASSLTGTSYNEQFF.

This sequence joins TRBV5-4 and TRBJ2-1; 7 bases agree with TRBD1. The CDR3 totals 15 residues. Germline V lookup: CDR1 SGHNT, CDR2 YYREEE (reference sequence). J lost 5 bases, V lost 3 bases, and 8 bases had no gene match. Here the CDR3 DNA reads TGTGCCAGCAGCTCACCCGGGACAGAAAACAATGAGCAGTTCTTC. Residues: CASSSPGTENNEQFF.

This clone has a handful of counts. CDR3 sequence: CASSPNISPEAFF. As DNA, the CDR3 is TGTGCCAGCAGTCCCAATATCAGTCCTGAAGCTTTCTTT. V is TRBV2 and J is TRBJ1-1; D gene unclear. The CDR3 contains 13 residues. CDR1 is SNHLY, CDR2 FYNNEI, per germline. V shed 5 bases and J shed 6 bases, with 13 bases lying between them.

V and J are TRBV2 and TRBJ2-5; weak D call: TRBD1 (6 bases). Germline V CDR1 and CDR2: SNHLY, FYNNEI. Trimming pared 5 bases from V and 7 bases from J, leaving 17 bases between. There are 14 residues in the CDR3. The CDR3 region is CASSPDRNWGTQYF. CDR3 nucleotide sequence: TGTGCCAGCAGTCCTGACAGGAATTGGGGGACCCAGTACTTC. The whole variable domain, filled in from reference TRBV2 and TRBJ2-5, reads EPEVTQTPSHQVTQMGQEVILRCVPISNHLYFYWYRQILGQKVEFLVSFYNNEISEKSEIFDDQFSVERPDGSNFTLKIRSTKLEDSAMYFCASSPDRNWGTQYFGPGTRLLVL.

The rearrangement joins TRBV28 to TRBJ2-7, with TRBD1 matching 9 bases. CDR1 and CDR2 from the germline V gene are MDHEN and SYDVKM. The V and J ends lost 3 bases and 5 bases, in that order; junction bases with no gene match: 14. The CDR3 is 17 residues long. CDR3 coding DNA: TGTGCCAGCAGTTTGTGGACCGGGACAGGGTTTGAGGACGAGCAGTACTTC. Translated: CASSLWTGTGFEDEQYF.

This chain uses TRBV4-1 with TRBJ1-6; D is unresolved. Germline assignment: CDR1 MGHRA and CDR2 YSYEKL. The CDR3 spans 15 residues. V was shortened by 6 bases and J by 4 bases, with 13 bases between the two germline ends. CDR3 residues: CASRITDDYNSPLHF. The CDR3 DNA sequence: TGCGCCAGCAGGATCACAGACGATTATAATTCACCCCTCCACTTT.

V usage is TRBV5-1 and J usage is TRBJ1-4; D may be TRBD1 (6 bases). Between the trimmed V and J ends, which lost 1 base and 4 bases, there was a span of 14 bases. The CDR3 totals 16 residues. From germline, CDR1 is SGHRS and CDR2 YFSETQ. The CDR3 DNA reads TGCGCCAGCAGCTTGAACAGGCGAGGGGGTAATGAAAAACTGTTTTTT. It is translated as CASSLNRRGGNEKLFF.

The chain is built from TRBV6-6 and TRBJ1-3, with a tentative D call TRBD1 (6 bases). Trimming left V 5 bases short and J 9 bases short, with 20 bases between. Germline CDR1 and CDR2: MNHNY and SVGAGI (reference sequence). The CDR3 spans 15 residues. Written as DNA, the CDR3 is TGTGCCAGCAGTCCGGGACACCGTACGAGGGGCACCATATATTTT. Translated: CASSPGHRTRGTIYF.

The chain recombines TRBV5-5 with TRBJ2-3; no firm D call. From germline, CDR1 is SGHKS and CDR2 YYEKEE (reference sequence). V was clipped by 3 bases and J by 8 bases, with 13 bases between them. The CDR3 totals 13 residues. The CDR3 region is CASSWSVSPTQYF. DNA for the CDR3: TGTGCCAGCAGCTGGAGCGTCTCCCCTACGCAGTATTTT. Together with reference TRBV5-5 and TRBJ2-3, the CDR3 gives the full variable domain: DAGVTQSPTHLIKTRGQQVTLRCSPISGHKSVSWYQQVLGQGPQFIFQYYEKEERGRGNFPDRFSARQFPNYSSELNVNALLLGDSALYLCASSWSVSPTQYFGPGTRLTVL.

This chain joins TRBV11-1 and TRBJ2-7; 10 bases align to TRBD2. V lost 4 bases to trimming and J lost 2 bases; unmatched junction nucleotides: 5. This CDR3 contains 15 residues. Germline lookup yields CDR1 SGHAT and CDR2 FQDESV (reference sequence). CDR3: CASSSLAGNAYEQYF. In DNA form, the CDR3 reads TGTGCCAGCAGCTCACTAGCGGGGAACGCCTACGAGCAGTACTTC.

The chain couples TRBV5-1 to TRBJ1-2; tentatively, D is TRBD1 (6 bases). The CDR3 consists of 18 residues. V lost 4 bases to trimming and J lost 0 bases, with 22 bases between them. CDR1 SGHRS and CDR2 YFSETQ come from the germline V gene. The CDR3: CASSPLGAIYLTNYGYTF. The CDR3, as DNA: TGCGCCAGCAGCCCTCTGGGGGCAATTTACCTTACTAACTATGGCTACACCTTC.

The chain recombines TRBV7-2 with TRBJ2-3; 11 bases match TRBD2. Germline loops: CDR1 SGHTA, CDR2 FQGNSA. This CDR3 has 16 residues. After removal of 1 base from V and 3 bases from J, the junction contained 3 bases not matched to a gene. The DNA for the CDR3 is TGTGCCAGCAGCTTAGTCGGGACTAGCGGTACAGATACGCAGTATTTT. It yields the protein CASSLVGTSGTDTQYF.

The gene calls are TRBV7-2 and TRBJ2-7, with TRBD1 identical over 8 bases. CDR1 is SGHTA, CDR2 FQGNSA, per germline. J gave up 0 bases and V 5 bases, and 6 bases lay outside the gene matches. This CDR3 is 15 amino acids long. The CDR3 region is CASSQDRASSYEQYF. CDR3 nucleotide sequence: TGTGCCAGCAGCCAGGACAGGGCTAGCTCCTACGAGCAGTACTTC.

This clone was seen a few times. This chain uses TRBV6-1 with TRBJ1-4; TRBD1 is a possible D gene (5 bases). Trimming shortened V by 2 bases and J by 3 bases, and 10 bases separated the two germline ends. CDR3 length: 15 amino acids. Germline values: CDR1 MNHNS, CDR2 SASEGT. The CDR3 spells CASSENQGSNEKLFF. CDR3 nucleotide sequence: TGTGCCAGCAGTGAAAACCAGGGATCTAATGAAAAACTGTTTTTT.

The CDR3 nucleotides read TGTGCCAGCAGGCAGGGGGCTTCCATGAACACTGAAGCTTTCTTT. Amino acids: CASRQGASMNTEAFF. This sequence joins TRBV5-4 and TRBJ1-1; 8 bases line up with TRBD1. V gave up 5 bases and J gave up 0 bases; unmatched junction bases: 6. Looked up from germline, CDR1 is SGHNT and CDR2 is YYREEE (reference sequence). CDR3 size: 15 residues.

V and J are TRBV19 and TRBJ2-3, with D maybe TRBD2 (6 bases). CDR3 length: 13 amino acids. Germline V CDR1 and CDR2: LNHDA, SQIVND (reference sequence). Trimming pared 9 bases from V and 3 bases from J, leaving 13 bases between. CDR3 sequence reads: CASGSSVTDTQYF. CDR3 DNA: TGTGCCAGCGGGTCTAGCGTGACAGATACGCAGTATTTT.

CDR3 protein: CASSSYNEQFF. CDR3 sequence (DNA): TGTGCCAGCAGCTCGTACAATGAGCAGTTCTTC. The V and J genes are TRBV12-3 or TRBV12-4 and TRBJ2-1; D gene unclear. Between the trimmed V and J ends, which lost 6 bases and 4 bases, there was a span of 4 bases. The CDR3 is 11 amino acids.

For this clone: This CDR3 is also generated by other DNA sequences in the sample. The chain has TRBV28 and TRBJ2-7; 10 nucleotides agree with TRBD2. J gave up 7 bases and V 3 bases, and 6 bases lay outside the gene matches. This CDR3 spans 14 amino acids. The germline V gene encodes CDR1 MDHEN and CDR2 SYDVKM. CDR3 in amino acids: CASSLSGGAREQYF. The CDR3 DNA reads TGTGCCAGCAGTTTGAGCGGGGGGGCCAGAGAGCAGTACTTC.

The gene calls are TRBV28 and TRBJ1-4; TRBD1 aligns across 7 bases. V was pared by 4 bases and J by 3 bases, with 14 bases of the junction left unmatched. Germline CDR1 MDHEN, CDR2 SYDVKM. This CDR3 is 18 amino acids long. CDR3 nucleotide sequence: TGTGCCAGCAGTTCCGATGGCCGTACAGGGGTGGCTAATGAAAAACTGTTTTTT. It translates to CASSSDGRTGVANEKLFF.

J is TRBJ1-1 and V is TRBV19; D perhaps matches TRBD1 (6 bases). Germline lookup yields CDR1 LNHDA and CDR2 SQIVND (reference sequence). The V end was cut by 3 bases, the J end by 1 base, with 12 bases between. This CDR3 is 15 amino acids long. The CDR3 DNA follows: TGTGCCAGTAGTATGGGGGCAGCTTCGAACACTGAAGCTTTCTTT. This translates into CASSMGAASNTEAFF.